This T cell receptor beta chain was identified during a study of PD-L1 blockade in urothelial cancer. Study context: Analyses used blood from 3 weeks (second dose) and 6 weeks after treatment start.

Synthetic TCR analog templates were spiked into each PCR. This table comes from immunoSEQ multiplex PCR, and its TCRdb copy is limited to in-frame clones, with some not included. The data contain about 95,000 clones, 80% to 90% of them singletons. Time point specified: pretreatment peripheral blood. Germline V gene data show CDR1 as SGDLS and CDR2 as YYNGEE. The CDR3 runs 15 residues. The ends lost 4 bases at V and 7 bases at J; junction bases unmatched: 7. The sample was PBMCs, taken around atezolizumab (anti-PD-L1) treatment. The receptor was isolated from a man aged 55-75 years with urothelial cancer. The chain has TRBV9 and TRBJ2-1; 11 nucleotides agree with TRBD1. DNA of the CDR3: TGTGCCAGCAGCTCCCGGGACAGGGGGGATAATGAGCAGTTCTTC. Translation: CASSSRDRGDNEQFF.